The present T cell receptor beta chain was sequenced within a study of Graves' ophthalmopathy and Graves' hyperthyroidism. Amplification of the TCR beta CDR3 regions used RNA transcripts (as template). An initial RT-PCR round employing HTBI primers preceded a second-round multiplex PCR. Each CDR3 protein is one row after TCRdb ran MiXCR on the multiplex PCR reads. Of hundreds of thousands of distinct CDR3 sequences in the sample, roughly 21% were seen once. At least ten counts were recorded for this clonotype. V was cut by 0 bases and J by 2 bases, with 14 bases left in between. This CDR3 comprises 16 residues. CDR1 is DFQATT, CDR2 SNEGSKA, per germline (reference sequence).

This rearrangement joins TRBV20-1 to TRBJ1-5; TRBD1 might be the D (6 bases). Material for sequencing was peripheral blood. This sequence originates from a woman in her 50s with Graves' ophthalmopathy. The DNA of the CDR3 is TGCAGTGCTAGAGATAGGGGGAACCGTGGCAATCAGCCCCAGCATTTT. Its translation: CSARDRGNRGNQPQHF.